Each of the 32 T cell receptor beta chains below was sequenced from the same sample in a study of multiple sclerosis patients with progressive multifocal leukoencephalopathy. Only in-frame clones appear in the TCRdb table, and some are missing; sequencing was by immunoSEQ multiplex PCR. There are some 31,000 clones in the sample; roughly 87% occur only once, and around 2.9% lies in the top ten. As to time point: time of PML onset. The sequences come from PBMCs, collected from a patient treated with natalizumab. These receptors were taken from a human donor with progressive multifocal leukoencephalopathy.

V is TRBV2 and J is TRBJ2-2; 10 bases are shared with TRBD1. J lost 0 bases, V lost 6 bases, and 4 bases had no gene match. The CDR3 length is 16 residues. Germline V lookup: CDR1 SNHLY, CDR2 FYNNEI. The CDR3 DNA is TGTGCCAGCAGCGCGACAGGGGGCACGAACACCGGGGAGCTGTTTTTT. Translating it yields CASSATGGTNTGELFF.

The gene calls are TRBV6-6 and TRBJ2-2; no reliable D call. Germline CDR1 MNHNY, CDR2 SVGAGI (reference sequence). This CDR3 spans 13 amino acids. With 5 bases removed from V and 5 bases from J, the gap between germline ends came to 9 bases. This chain's CDR3 is CASSPRETGELFF. CDR3 nucleotide sequence: TGTGCCAGCAGTCCCCGTGAGACCGGGGAGCTGTTTTTT.

This chain uses TRBV6-5 with TRBJ1-4; no reliable D call. The CDR3 extends over 15 amino acids. Germline lookup yields CDR1 MNHEY and CDR2 SVGAGI. With 2 bases removed from V and 3 bases from J, the gap between germline ends came to 10 bases. CDR3 DNA sequence: TGTGCCAGCAGTTACGTCGGGGATCCTAATGAAAAACTGTTTTTT. This translates into CASSYVGDPNEKLFF.

The V call is TRBV13, the J call TRBJ1-3; 10 bases align to TRBD1. Looked up from germline, CDR1 is PRHDT and CDR2 is FYEKMQ (reference sequence). This CDR3 is built from 16 residues. V lost 5 bases and J lost 2; bases outside the gene matches: 6. CDR3 sequence reads: CASSVDRGLPGNTIYF. The CDR3 nucleotides are TGTGCCAGCAGCGTAGACAGGGGGCTCCCTGGAAACACCATATATTTT.

The chain carries TRBV19 and TRBJ2-7; D perhaps matches TRBD1 (5 bases). Germline CDR1 is LNHDA and CDR2 is SQIVND (reference sequence). Trimming cost V 7 bases and J 6 bases, with 16 bases left between them. There are 13 residues in the CDR3. For the CDR3, the DNA is TGTGCCAGTACAAGGGGCAGGGTTTCCGAGCAGTACTTC. Its translation: CASTRGRVSEQYF.

V gene TRBV19 combines with J gene TRBJ1-5, with a tentative D call TRBD1 (5 bases). CDR1 and CDR2 from the germline V gene are LNHDA and SQIVND (reference sequence). This CDR3 region has 15 residues. Trimming took off 7 bases at V and 2 bases at J, with 15 bases between the two ends. CDR3 in DNA: TGTGCCAGTATGGGGTGGGGGTCGGGCAATCAGCCCCAGCATTTT. This encodes CASMGWGSGNQPQHF.

The chain has TRBV14 and TRBJ2-1, with 11 bases lining up with TRBD2. This CDR3 has 16 amino acids. Germline CDR1 reads SGHDN; CDR2 reads FVKESK. Trimming removed 4 bases from V and 5 bases from J; junction bases left unmatched: 7. This chain's CDR3 is CASSPRTSGYNNEQFF. For the CDR3, the DNA is TGTGCCAGCAGCCCGCGGACTAGCGGGTACAACAATGAGCAGTTCTTC.

The chain combines TRBV29-1 with TRBJ1-1, with D unresolved. The CDR3 loop spans 14 amino acids. V shed 0 bases and J shed 0 bases, with 8 bases lying between them. Per germline, CDR1 SQVTM and CDR2 ANQGSEA. The CDR3 nucleotides are TGCAGCGTTGAAGATGGTCAGGTGAACACTGAAGCTTTCTTT. Translating it yields CSVEDGQVNTEAFF.

The rearrangement joins TRBV25-1 to TRBJ1-5; perhaps TRBD1 as D (5 bases). Trimming stripped 4 bases from V and 3 bases from J, with 13 bases between. This CDR3 spans 15 amino acids. CDR1 is MGHDK, CDR2 SYGVNS, per germline. CDR3 coding DNA: TGTGCCAGCAGTGCGAGGGGAGTTCACAATCAGCCCCAGCATTTT. Translated, it gives CASSARGVHNQPQHF.

The genes are TRBV27 and TRBJ2-1, with 7 bases that match TRBD2. The germline V gene encodes CDR1 MNHEY and CDR2 SMNVEV (reference sequence). The CDR3 extends over 16 amino acids. The ends lost 2 bases at V and 0 bases at J; junction bases unmatched: 4. CDR3 sequence reads: CASSLAGTTSYNEQFF. CDR3 DNA sequence: TGTGCCAGCAGTTTAGCAGGGACTACCTCCTACAATGAGCAGTTCTTC.

This clone is a singleton in its sample. This chain uses TRBV9 with TRBJ1-3, with a possible D match to TRBD1 (5 bases). The V and J ends lost 4 bases and 0 bases respectively, with 14 bases between them. Germline V gives CDR1 SGDLS, CDR2 YYNGEE. This CDR3 comprises 16 residues. The chain's CDR3 is CASSPRGGDSGNTIYF. The CDR3, as DNA: TGTGCCAGCAGCCCCCGTGGAGGGGACTCTGGAAACACCATATATTTT.

The chain links TRBV11-2 to TRBJ2-7; 11 bases are a match to TRBD1. Germline V gene sequence: CDR1 SGHAT, CDR2 FQNNGV. V lost 5 bases and J lost 0; bases outside the gene matches: 3. CDR3 length: 15 amino acids. CDR3 nucleotide sequence: TGTGCCAGCAGCCAGGGACAGGGGGGCTCCTACGAGCAGTACTTC. It codes for CASSQGQGGSYEQYF.

DNA of the CDR3: TGTGCCAGCAGCGGAGAGACTAGCGGCACAGATACGCAGTATTTT. Residues: CASSGETSGTDTQYF. The chain recombines TRBV5-4 with TRBJ2-3; 8 nucleotides line up with TRBD2. Germline V gene data show CDR1 as SGHNT and CDR2 as YYREEE (reference sequence). The CDR3 consists of 15 residues. V trimming: 4 bases; J trimming: 1 base; junction bases outside the gene matches: 5.

This clone was seen just once. The chain couples TRBV10-2 to TRBJ2-7; tentative D call: TRBD2 (6 bases). This CDR3 contains 15 residues. Germline loops: CDR1 WSHSY, CDR2 SAAADI. The V end lost 3 bases, the J end lost 2 bases, and 14 bases lay between the germline ends. The chain's CDR3 is CASSDPGLPPYEQYF. CDR3 nucleotide sequence: TGCGCCAGCAGTGATCCGGGACTTCCCCCCTACGAGCAGTACTTC.

This chain connects TRBV7-2 to TRBJ1-5; TRBD1 agrees at 8 bases. The germline V gene has CDR1 SGHTA and CDR2 FQGNSA. V lost 5 bases and J lost 6; bases outside the gene matches: 9. CDR3 length: 15 residues. CDR3: CASSLDRGVGQPQHF. The CDR3 nucleotides are TGTGCCAGCAGCCTCGACAGGGGAGTCGGTCAGCCCCAGCATTTT.

The CDR3 loop reads CASSQVRRPTNTEAFF. The CDR3 region has the DNA TGTGCCAGCAGCCAAGTTCGCAGGCCAACAAACACTGAAGCTTTCTTT. The chain is built from TRBV14 and TRBJ1-1; D unresolved. The germline gives CDR1 SGHDN, CDR2 FVKESK. The CDR3 has 16 amino acids. With 1 base removed from V and 2 bases from J, the gap between germline ends came to 14 bases.

V gene TRBV7-8 combines with J gene TRBJ1-4; D might be TRBD1 (5 bases). CDR1 and CDR2 from the germline V gene are SGHVS and FQNEAQ. Trimming cost V 3 bases and J 7 bases, with 15 bases left between them. The length of the CDR3 is 15 residues. DNA of the CDR3: TGTGCCAGCAGCTTTGGCGGGGGTGAGAGTGAAAAACTGTTTTTT. Protein: CASSFGGGESEKLFF.

This chain joins TRBV2 and TRBJ2-7, with a weak D call TRBD2 (5 bases). V was pared by 7 bases and J by 2 bases, with 36 bases between. Germline V gives CDR1 SNHLY, CDR2 FYNNEI. This CDR3 is 21 amino acids long. The CDR3, as DNA: TGTGCCAGCAAGGTCCGGGTGGATAGGGCCGGACTCACCCCAAGGGCCTACGAGCAGTACTTC. Translation: CASKVRVDRAGLTPRAYEQYF.

The V gene is TRBV27, the J gene TRBJ2-1, with 13 bases lining up with TRBD2. Germline CDR1 reads MNHEY; CDR2 reads SMNVEV (reference sequence). The CDR3 spans 15 residues. The ends lost 6 bases at V and 7 bases at J; junction bases unmatched: 6. This CDR3 is CASRVWTSGGNEQFF. CDR3 nucleotides: TGTGCCAGCAGAGTTTGGACTAGCGGGGGAAATGAGCAGTTCTTC.

V and J are TRBV4-3 and TRBJ2-1; a weak D match, TRBD2 (6 bases). The CDR3 runs to 16 residues. Germline V CDR1 and CDR2: LGHNA, YSLEER. V was trimmed by 2 bases and J by 9 bases, leaving 20 bases between them. The DNA for the CDR3 is TGCGCCAGCAGCCAATTCTTAAGTGGGCGGGAAGGTGAGCAGTTCTTC. Translated, it gives CASSQFLSGREGEQFF.

This clone was seen only once. The chain has TRBV13 and TRBJ2-3; TRBD2 aligns across 11 bases. This CDR3 spans 18 amino acids. From germline, CDR1 is PRHDT and CDR2 FYEKMQ (reference sequence). Germline trimming cut 0 bases from V and 1 base from J; bases unmatched to any gene: 6. The CDR3 loop is CASSLGLAGDRRTDTQYF. As DNA, the CDR3 is TGTGCCAGCAGCTTAGGACTAGCGGGAGATAGACGCACAGATACGCAGTATTTT.

This CDR3 reads CASSRNRLQDEKLFF. The CDR3 coding sequence is TGCGCCAGCAGCCGAAACAGGTTACAAGATGAAAAACTGTTTTTT. This rearrangement joins TRBV4-3 to TRBJ1-4; tentatively, D is TRBD1 (5 bases). The CDR3 is made up of 15 amino acids. V lost 4 bases and J 6 bases, leaving 15 bases between the germline ends. The V gene's germline CDR1 is LGHNA and CDR2 YSLEER.

V gene TRBV11-2 combines with J gene TRBJ1-2; D remains ambiguous. The CDR3 length is 15 residues. From germline, CDR1 is SGHAT and CDR2 FQNNGV. V was cut by 1 base and J by 2 bases, with 11 bases left in between. The CDR3 reads CASSLVSEKNYGYTF. In DNA, the CDR3 is TGTGCCAGCAGCTTAGTCAGCGAGAAGAACTATGGCTACACCTTC.

This chain links TRBV9 with TRBJ2-2; D possibly corresponds to TRBD2 (6 bases). Deletions cut 3 bases from V and 1 base from J, with 10 bases between. CDR3 size: 15 residues. CDR1 is SGDLS and CDR2 is YYNGEE in the germline V gene. CDR3 sequence: CASSGGGMNTGELFF. The CDR3 DNA reads TGTGCCAGCAGCGGTGGGGGGATGAACACCGGGGAGCTGTTTTTT.

V is TRBV19 and J is TRBJ2-2; 15 bases fit TRBD2. V dropped 3 bases and J dropped 6; count of bases not matched to a gene: 11. The germline V gene has CDR1 LNHDA and CDR2 SQIVND (reference sequence). The CDR3 contains 19 residues. The DNA for the CDR3 is TGTGCCAGTAGTATGGGGTATTGGACTAGCGGGAGGGCCTCCGGGGAGCTGTTTTTT. Its protein is CASSMGYWTSGRASGELFF.

The chain uses TRBV15 and TRBJ1-5, with TRBD1 as a possible D gene (6 bases). The CDR3 is 14 amino acids. In germline, CDR1 is LNHNV, CDR2 YYDKDF (reference sequence). Trimming took 4 bases from V and 2 from J, leaving 9 bases between them. The CDR3 is CATSTRQGNQPQHF. The DNA for the CDR3 is TGTGCCACCAGCACTAGACAGGGCAATCAGCCCCAGCATTTT.

The chain is built from TRBV11-2 and TRBJ2-7; D tentatively fits TRBD1 or TRBD2 (5 bases each). Trimming took off 2 bases at V and 4 bases at J, with 18 bases between the two ends. CDR3 length: 16 residues. Germline V gene data show CDR1 as SGHAT and CDR2 as FQNNGV. The CDR3: CASSLTIGAQIYEQYF. The CDR3 DNA sequence: TGTGCCAGCAGCTTAACTATCGGGGCGCAAATTTACGAGCAGTACTTC.

V usage is TRBV15 and J usage is TRBJ2-7; D ambiguous. CDR1 and CDR2 (germline): LNHNV, YYDKDF (reference sequence). CDR3 length: 14 amino acids. V lost 0 bases, J lost 2 bases, and 8 bases lay in between. CDR3 DNA sequence: TGTGCCACCAGCAGAGATCAGGCAGCCTACGAGCAGTACTTC. Translated, it gives CATSRDQAAYEQYF.

V and J are TRBV11-2 and TRBJ1-1, with unresolved D. The CDR3 runs to 11 residues. Trimming stripped 1 base from V and 6 bases from J, with 3 bases between. The germline gives CDR1 SGHAT, CDR2 FQNNGV. The CDR3 DNA reads TGTGCCAGCAGCTTAGTGGCTGAAGCTTTCTTT. Translating it yields CASSLVAEAFF.

The chain has TRBV29-1 and TRBJ2-1; no clear D. The CDR3 length is 17 residues. V lost 1 base and J 7 bases, leaving 23 bases between the germline ends. CDR1 SQVTM and CDR2 ANQGSEA come from the germline V gene. In DNA form, the CDR3 reads TGCAGCGTTGAAGTCTCGTCTCAGCGCACCTTACATAATGAGCAGTTCTTC. Encoded protein: CSVEVSSQRTLHNEQFF.

V is TRBV9 and J is TRBJ1-1; maybe TRBD1 (5 bases). CDR1 is SGDLS and CDR2 is YYNGEE in the germline V gene. The length of the CDR3 is 15 residues. V dropped 0 bases and J dropped 1 base, with 10 bases sitting between them. CDR3 coding DNA: TGTGCCAGCAGCGTAGAGGCGGGACGGAACACTGAAGCTTTCTTT. It translates to CASSVEAGRNTEAFF.

The chain has TRBV2 and TRBJ2-1, with 11 bases matching TRBD2. The CDR3 spans 15 residues. With 7 bases clipped from V and 5 bases from J, the junction kept 7 bases outside the gene matches. In germline, CDR1 is SNHLY, CDR2 FYNNEI. The DNA for the CDR3 is TGTGCCAGCACCGGTAGCGGGAGGGTCAACAATGAGCAGTTCTTC. It yields the protein CASTGSGRVNNEQFF.